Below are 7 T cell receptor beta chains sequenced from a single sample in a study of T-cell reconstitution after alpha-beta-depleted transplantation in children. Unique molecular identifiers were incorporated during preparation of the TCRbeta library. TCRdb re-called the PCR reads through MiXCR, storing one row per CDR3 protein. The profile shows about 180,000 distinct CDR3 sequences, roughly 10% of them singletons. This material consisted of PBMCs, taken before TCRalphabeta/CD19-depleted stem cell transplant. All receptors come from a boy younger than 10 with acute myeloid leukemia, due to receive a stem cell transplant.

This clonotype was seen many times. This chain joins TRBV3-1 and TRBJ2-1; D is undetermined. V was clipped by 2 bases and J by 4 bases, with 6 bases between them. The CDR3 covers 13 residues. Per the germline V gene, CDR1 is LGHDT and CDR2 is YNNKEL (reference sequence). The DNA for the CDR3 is TGTGCCAGCAGCCAACCACAGTACAATGAGCAGTTCTTC. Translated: CASSQPQYNEQFF.

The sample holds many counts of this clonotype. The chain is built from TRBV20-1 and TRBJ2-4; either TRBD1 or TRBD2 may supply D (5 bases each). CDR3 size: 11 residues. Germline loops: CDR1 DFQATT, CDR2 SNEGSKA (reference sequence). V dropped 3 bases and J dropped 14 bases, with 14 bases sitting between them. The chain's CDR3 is CSASSRGREYF. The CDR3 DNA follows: TGCAGTGCTAGTAGCCGGGGCAGAGAGTACTTC.

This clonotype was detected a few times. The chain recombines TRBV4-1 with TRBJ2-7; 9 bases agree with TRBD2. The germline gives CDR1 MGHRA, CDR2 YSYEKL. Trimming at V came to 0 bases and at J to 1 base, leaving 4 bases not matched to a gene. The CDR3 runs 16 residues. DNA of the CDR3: TGCGCCAGCAGCCAAGATCCCAGCGGGGGGTCCTACGAGCAGTACGTC. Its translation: CASSQDPSGGSYEQYV.

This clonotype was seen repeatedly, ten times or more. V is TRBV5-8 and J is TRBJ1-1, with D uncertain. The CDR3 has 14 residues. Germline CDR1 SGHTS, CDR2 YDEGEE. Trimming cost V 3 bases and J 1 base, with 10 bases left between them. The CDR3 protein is CASSSVGENTEAFF. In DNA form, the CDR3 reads TGTGCCAGCAGCTCGGTTGGGGAGAACACTGAAGCTTTCTTT. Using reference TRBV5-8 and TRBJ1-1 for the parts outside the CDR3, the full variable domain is EAGVTQSPTHLIKTRGQQATLRCSPISGHTSVYWYQQALGLGLQFLLWYDEGEERNRGNFPPRFSGRQFPNYSSELNVNALELEDSALYLCASSSVGENTEAFFGQGTRLTVV.

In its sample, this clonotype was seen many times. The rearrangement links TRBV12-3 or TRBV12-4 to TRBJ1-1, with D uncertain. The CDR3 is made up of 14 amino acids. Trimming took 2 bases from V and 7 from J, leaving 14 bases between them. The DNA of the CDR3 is TGTGCCAGCAGTTTACGACACCACACAGATGAAGCTTTCTTT. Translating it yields CASSLRHHTDEAFF.

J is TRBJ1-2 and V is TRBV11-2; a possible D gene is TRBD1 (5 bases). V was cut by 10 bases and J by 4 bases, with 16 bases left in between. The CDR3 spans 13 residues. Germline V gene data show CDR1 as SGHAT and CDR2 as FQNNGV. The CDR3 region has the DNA TGTGCCACCGAGGGGAGGGCCTCCTATGGCTACACCTTC. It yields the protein CATEGRASYGYTF.

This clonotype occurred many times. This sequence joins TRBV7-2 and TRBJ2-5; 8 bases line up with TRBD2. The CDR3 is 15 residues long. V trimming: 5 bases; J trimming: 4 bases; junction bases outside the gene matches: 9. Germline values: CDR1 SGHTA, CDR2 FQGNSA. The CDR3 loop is CASSNSRLASETQYF. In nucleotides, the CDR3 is TGTGCCAGCAGCAACTCTCGACTAGCGTCAGAGACCCAGTACTTC.